One TCR beta chain is described in this entry. No antigen is known for it. Trimming removed 5 bases at V and 0 bases at J, with 11 bases between. Looked up from germline, CDR1 is MNHEY and CDR2 is SVGAGI. This CDR3 contains 15 residues. This sample is part of a study of beta chain features in type 1 diabetes. General study results and limits: Shorter TCRB CDR3s, moderately but significantly so, marked every one of the four CD4+ subsets in Type 1 diabetes patients. PCR might favor shorter templates, but any such skew would affect patients and controls equally.

Of the isolated RNA, all was reverse transcribed, and so the sequenced material was expressed TCRB transcripts. Naive, central memory and regulatory T cell samples produced a mean of about 4 million reads. Here immunoSEQ multiplex PCR was the method, and the copy in TCRdb shows in-frame clones only, minus some. Here the sample spans about 700,000 clones, about an eighth being singletons. The collection from each donor was one heparinised blood draw averaging roughly 110 mL. The sequencing input was naive CD4+ T cells from blood. This rearrangement joins TRBV6-5 to TRBJ1-3; no clear D gene. The receptor's source is a man aged 18-30 years with type 1 diabetes. CDR3: CASSPLGSSGNTIYF. The CDR3, as DNA: TGTGCCAGCAGTCCCCTGGGAAGCTCTGGAAACACCATATATTTT.